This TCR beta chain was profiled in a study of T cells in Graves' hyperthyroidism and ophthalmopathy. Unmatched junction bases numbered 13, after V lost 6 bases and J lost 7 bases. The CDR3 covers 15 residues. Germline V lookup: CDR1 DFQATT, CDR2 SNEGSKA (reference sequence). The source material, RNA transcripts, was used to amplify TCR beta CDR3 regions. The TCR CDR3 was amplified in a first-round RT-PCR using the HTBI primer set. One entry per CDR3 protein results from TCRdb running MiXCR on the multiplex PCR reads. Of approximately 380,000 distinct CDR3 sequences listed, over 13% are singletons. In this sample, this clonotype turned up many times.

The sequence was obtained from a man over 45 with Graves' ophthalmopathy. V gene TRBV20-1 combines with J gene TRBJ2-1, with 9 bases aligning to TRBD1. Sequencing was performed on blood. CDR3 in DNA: TGCAGTGCACGCCACGGGACAGGGCCTTTTAATGAGCAGTTCTTC. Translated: CSARHGTGPFNEQFF.